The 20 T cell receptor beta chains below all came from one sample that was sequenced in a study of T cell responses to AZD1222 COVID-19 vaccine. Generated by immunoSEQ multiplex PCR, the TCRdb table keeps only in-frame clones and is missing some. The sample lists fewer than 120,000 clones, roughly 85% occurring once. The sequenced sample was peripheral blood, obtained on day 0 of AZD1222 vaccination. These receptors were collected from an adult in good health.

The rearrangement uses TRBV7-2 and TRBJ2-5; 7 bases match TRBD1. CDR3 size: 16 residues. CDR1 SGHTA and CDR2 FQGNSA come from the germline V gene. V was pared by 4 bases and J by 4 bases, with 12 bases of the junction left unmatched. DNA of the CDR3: TGTGCCAGCAGCTCAACTGGACAGGTGGACGGAGAGACCCAGTACTTC. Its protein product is CASSSTGQVDGETQYF.

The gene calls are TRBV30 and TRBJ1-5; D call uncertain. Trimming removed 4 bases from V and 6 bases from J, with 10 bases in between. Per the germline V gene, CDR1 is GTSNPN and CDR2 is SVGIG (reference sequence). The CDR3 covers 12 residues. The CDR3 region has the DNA TGTGCCTGGAATTCGGGTAGTCAGCCCCAGCATTTT. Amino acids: CAWNSGSQPQHF.

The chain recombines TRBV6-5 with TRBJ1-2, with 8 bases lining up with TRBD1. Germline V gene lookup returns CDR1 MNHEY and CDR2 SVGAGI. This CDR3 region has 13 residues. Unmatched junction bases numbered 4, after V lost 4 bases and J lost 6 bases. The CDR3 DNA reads TGTGCCAGCAGTTGGACAGGGTTCGATGGCTACACCTTC. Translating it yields CASSWTGFDGYTF.

For the CDR3, the DNA is TGTGCCAGCTCACCACCGGCAGGCATAAGGAACACTGAAGCTTTCTTT. It translates to CASSPPAGIRNTEAFF. The chain combines TRBV18 with TRBJ1-1; D remains unclear. The germline V gene has CDR1 KGHSH and CDR2 LQKENI. Trimming took 0 bases from V and 1 from J, leaving 12 bases between them. This CDR3 spans 16 amino acids.

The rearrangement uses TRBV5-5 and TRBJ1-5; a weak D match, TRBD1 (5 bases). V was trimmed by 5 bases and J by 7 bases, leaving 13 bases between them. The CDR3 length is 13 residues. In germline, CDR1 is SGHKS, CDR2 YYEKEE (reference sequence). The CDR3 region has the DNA TGTGCCAGCAGGCCCCAGGGCGACCAGCCCCAGCATTTT. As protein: CASRPQGDQPQHF.

Written as DNA, the CDR3 is TGTGCCACCAGTGATCCTAGCGGGGGCCGTTACAATGAGCAGTTCTTC. It translates to CATSDPSGGRYNEQFF. V gene TRBV24-1 combines with J gene TRBJ2-1; 10 bases agree with TRBD2. The CDR3 contains 16 residues. The trim removed 3 bases at V and 4 bases at J, leaving 5 bases unmatched. Germline assignment: CDR1 KGHDR and CDR2 SFDVKD.

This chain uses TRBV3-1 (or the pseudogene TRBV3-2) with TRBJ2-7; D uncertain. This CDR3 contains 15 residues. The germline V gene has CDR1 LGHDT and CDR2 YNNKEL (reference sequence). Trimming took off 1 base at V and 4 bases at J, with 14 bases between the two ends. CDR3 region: CASSQGQEIGYEQYF. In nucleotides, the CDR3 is TGTGCCAGCAGCCAAGGTCAAGAGATTGGTTACGAGCAGTACTTC.

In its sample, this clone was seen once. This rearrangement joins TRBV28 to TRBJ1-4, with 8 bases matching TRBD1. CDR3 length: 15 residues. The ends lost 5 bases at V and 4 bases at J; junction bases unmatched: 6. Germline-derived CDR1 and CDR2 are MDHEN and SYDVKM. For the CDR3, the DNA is TGTGCCAGCAGTCCGACAGGGGAAGTTAATGAAAAACTGTTTTTT. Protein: CASSPTGEVNEKLFF.

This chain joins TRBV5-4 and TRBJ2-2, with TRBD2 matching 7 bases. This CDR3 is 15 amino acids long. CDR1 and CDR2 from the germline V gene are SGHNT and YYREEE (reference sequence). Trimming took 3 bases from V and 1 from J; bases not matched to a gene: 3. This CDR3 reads CASSWDYQNTGELFF. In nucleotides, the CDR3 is TGTGCCAGCAGCTGGGACTACCAGAACACCGGGGAGCTGTTTTTT.

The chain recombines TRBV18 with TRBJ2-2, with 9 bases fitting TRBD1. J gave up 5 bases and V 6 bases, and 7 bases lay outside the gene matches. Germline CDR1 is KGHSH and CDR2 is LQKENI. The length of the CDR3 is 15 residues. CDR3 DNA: TGTGCCAGCTCGCCGAGACAGGGGGAGACCGGGGAGCTGTTTTTT. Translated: CASSPRQGETGELFF.

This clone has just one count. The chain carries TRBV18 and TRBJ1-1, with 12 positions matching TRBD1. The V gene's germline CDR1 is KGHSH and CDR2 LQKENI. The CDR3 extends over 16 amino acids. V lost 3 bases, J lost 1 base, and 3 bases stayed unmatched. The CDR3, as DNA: TGTGCCAGCTCACCGGGACAGGGGGCCGGGAACACTGAAGCTTTCTTT. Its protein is CASSPGQGAGNTEAFF. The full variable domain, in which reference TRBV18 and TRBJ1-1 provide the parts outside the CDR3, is NAGVMQNPRHLVRRRGQEARLRCSPMKGHSHVYWYRQLPEEGLKFMVYLQKENIIDESGMPKERFSAEFPKEGPSILRIQQVVRGDSAAYFCASSPGQGAGNTEAFFGQGTRLTVV.

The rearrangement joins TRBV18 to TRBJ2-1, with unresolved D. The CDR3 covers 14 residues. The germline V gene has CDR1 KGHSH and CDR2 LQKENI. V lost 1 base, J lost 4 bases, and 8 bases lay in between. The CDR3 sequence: CASSPQSGYNEQFF. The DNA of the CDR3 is TGTGCCAGCTCACCACAGTCCGGTTACAATGAGCAGTTCTTC.

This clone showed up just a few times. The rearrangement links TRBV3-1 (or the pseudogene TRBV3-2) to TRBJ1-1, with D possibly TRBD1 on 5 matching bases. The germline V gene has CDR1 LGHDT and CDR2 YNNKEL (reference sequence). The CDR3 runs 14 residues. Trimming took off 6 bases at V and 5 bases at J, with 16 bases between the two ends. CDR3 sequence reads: CASRGMAGWTEAFF. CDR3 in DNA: TGTGCCAGCAGAGGTATGGCAGGGTGGACTGAAGCTTTCTTT.

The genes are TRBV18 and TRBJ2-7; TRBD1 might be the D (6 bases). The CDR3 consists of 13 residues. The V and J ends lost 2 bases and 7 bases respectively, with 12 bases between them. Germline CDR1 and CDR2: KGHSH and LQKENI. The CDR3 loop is CASSPEQGLEQYF. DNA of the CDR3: TGTGCCAGCTCACCAGAACAGGGATTAGAGCAGTACTTC.

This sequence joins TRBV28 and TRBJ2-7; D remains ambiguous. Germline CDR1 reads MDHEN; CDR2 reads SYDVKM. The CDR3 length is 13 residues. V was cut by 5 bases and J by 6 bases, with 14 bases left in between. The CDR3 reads CASSRKGTSEQYF. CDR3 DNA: TGTGCCAGCAGTAGGAAGGGAACCAGCGAGCAGTACTTC.

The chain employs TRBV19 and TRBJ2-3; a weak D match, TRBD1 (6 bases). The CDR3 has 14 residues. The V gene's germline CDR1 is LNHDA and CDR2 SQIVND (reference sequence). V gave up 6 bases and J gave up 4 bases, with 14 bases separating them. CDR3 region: CASRRQGRADTQYF. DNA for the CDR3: TGTGCCAGTAGGCGGCAGGGGCGCGCAGATACGCAGTATTTT. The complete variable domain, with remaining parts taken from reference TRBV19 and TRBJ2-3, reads DGGITQSPKYLFRKEGQNVTLSCEQNLNHDAMYWYRQDPGQGLRLIYYSQIVNDFQKGDIAEGYSVSREKKESFPLTVTSAQKNPTAFYLCASRRQGRADTQYFGPGTRLTVL.

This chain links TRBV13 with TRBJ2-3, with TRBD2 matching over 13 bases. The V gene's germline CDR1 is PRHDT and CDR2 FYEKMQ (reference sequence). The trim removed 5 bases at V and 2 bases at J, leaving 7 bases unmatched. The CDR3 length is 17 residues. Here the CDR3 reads CASSTRTSGSTTDTQYF. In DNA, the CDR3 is TGTGCCAGCAGCACCCGGACTAGCGGGAGCACCACAGATACGCAGTATTTT.

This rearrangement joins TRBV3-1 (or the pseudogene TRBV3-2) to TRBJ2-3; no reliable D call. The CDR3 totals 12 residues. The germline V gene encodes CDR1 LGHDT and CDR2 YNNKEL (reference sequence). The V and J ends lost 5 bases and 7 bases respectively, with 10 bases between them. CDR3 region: CASSSSFHTQYF. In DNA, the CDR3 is TGTGCCAGCAGCTCTTCCTTCCATACGCAGTATTTT.

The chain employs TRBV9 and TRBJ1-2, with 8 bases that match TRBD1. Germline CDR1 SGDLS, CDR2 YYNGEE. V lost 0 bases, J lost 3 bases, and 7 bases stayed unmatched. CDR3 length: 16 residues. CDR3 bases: TGTGCCAGCAGCGTAGCCCCAGGGGGCCCCGACTATGGCTACACCTTC. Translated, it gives CASSVAPGGPDYGYTF.

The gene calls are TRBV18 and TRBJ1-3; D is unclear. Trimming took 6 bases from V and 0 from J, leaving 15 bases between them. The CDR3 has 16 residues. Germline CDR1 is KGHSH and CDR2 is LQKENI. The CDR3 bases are TGTGCCAGCTCCCTCGAAACGGGCCGCTCTGGAAACACCATATATTTT. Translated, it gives CASSLETGRSGNTIYF.